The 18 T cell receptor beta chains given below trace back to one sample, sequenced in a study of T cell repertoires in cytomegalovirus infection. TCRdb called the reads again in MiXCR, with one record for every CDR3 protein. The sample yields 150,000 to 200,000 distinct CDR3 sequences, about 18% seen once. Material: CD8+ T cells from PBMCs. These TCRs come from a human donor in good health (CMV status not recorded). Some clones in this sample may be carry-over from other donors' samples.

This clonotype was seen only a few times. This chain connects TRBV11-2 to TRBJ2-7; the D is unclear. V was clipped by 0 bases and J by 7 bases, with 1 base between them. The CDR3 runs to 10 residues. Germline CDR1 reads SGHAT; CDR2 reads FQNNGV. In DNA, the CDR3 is TGTGCCAGCAGCTTAGAGGAGCAGTACTTC. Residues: CASSLEEQYF.

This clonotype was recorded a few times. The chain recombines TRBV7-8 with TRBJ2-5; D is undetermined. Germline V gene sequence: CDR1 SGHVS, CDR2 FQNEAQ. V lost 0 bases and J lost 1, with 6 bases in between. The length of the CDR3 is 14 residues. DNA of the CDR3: TGTGCCAGCAGCTTAGCGGGCGTCCAAGAGACCCAGTACTTC. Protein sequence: CASSLAGVQETQYF.

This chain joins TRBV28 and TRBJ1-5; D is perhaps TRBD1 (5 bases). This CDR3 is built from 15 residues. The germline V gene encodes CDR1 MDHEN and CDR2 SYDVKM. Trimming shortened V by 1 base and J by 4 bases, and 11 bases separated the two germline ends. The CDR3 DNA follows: TGTGCCAGCAGTTTATATAGGGGAGCTAATCAGCCCCAGCATTTT. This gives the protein CASSLYRGANQPQHF.

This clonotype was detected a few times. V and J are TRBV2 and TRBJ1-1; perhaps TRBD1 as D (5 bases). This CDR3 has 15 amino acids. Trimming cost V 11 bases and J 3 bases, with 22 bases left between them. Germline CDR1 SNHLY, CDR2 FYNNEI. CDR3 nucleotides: TGTGCCGGAGAAGGTGGGGCAGATTTAGACACTGAAGCTTTCTTT. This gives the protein CAGEGGADLDTEAFF.

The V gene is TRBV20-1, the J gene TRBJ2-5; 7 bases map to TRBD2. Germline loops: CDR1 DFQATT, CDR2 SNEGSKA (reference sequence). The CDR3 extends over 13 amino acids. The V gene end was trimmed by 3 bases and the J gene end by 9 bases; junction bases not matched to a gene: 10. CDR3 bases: TGCAGTGCTAGGCTAGGACTAGAGCGGGCCCAGTACTTC. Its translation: CSARLGLERAQYF.

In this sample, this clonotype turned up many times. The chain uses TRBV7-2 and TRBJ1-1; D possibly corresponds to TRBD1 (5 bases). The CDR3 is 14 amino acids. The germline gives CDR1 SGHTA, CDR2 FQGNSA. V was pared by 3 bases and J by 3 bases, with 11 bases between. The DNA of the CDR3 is TGTGCCAGCAGCTTGTTCCTGGGGGACACTGAAGCTTTCTTT. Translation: CASSLFLGDTEAFF.

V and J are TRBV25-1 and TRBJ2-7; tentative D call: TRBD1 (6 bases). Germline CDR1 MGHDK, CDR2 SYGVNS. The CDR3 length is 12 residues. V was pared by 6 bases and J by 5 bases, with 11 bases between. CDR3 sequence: CASSVNRDEQYF. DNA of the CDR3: TGTGCCAGCAGCGTCAACAGGGACGAGCAGTACTTC.

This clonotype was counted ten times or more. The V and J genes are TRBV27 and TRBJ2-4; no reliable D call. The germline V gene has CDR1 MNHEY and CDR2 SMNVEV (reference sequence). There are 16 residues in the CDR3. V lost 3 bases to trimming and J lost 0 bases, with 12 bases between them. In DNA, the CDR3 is TGTGCCAGCAGTTTCTACCGAGACATAGCCAAAAACATTCAGTACTTC. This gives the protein CASSFYRDIAKNIQYF.

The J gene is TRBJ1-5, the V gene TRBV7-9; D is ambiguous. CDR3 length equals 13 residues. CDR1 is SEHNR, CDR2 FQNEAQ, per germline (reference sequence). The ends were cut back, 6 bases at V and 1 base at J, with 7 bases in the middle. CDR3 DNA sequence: TGTGCCAGCAGTACCGGGAGCAATCAGCCCCAGCATTTT. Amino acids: CASSTGSNQPQHF.

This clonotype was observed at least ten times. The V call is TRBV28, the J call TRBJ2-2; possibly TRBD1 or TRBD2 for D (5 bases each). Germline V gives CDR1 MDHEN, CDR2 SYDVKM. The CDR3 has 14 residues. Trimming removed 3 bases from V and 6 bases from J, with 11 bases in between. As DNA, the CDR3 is TGTGCCAGCAGTTTCAGGGAGCTCGCCGGGGAGCTGTTTTTT. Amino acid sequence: CASSFRELAGELFF.

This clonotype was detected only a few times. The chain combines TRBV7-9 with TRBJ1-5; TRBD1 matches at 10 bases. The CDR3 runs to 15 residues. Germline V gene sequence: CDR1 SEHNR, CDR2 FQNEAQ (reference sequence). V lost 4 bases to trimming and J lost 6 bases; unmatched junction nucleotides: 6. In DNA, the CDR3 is TGTGCCAGCAGCTCCACGACAGGGGGCCGTCAGCCCCAGCATTTT. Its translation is CASSSTTGGRQPQHF.

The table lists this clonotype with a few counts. DNA of the CDR3: TGTGCCAGCAGTTTTGGTGGACAGGGGACTTATCAGCCCCAGCATTTT. Translated, it gives CASSFGGQGTYQPQHF. The V call is TRBV27, the J call TRBJ1-5; TRBD1 aligns across 9 bases. Germline V gene data show CDR1 as MNHEY and CDR2 as SMNVEV (reference sequence). The CDR3 is 16 amino acids. With V trimmed by 3 bases and J by 5 bases, 8 bases remained unmatched.

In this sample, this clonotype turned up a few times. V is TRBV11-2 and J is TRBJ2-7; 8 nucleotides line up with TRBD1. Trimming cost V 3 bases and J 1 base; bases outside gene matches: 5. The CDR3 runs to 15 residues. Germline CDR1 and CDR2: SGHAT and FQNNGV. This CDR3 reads CASSFGQGPSYEQYF. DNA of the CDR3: TGTGCCAGCAGCTTCGGACAGGGACCTTCCTACGAGCAGTACTTC.

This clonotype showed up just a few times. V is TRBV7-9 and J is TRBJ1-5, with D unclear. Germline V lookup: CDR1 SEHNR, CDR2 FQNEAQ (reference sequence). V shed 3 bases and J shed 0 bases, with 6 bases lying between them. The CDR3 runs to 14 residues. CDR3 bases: TGTGCCAGCAGCTTGTGGGATAGCAATCAGCCCCAGCATTTT. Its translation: CASSLWDSNQPQHF.

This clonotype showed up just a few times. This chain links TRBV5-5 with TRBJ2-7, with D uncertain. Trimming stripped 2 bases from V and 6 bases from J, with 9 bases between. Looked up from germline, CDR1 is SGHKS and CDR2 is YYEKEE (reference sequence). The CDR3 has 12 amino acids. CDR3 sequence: CASSLGVLEQYF. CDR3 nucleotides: TGTGCCAGCAGCTTAGGAGTTCTCGAGCAGTACTTC.

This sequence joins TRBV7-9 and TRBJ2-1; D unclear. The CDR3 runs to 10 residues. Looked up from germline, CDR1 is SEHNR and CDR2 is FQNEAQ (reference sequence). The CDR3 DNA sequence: TGTGCTACATGGGCCAATGAGCAGTTCTTC. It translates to CATWANEQFF. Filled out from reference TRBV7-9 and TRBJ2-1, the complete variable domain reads DTGVSQNPRHKITKRGQNVTFRCDPISEHNRLYWYRQTLGQGPEFLTYFQNEAQLEKSRLLSDRFSAERPKGSFSTLEIQRTEQGDSAMYLCATWANEQFFGPGTRLTVL.

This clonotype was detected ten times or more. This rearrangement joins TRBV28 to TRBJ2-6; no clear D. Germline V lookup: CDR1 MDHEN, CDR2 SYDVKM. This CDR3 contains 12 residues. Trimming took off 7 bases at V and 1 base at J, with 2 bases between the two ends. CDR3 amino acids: CASKSGANVLTF. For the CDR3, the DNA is TGTGCCAGCAAGTCTGGGGCCAACGTCCTGACTTTC.

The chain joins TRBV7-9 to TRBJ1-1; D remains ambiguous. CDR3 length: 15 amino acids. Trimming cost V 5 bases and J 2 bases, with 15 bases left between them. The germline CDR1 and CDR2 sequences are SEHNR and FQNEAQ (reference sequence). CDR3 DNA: TGTGCCAGCAGCCCCATAGTTACGGGAAACACTGAAGCTTTCTTT. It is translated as CASSPIVTGNTEAFF.